These 29 T cell receptor beta chains share one sample of origin, sequenced in a study of shared clonotypes between healthy human individuals. Only in-frame clones appear in the TCRdb table, and some are missing; sequencing was by immunoSEQ multiplex PCR. The table includes about 490,000 clones, about three quarters detected once. Source material: PBMCs. The source of these receptors is a woman in her thirties or forties in good health. Some clones in this sample may be carry-over from other donors' samples.

This clone came up once. The chain links TRBV11-2 to TRBJ2-7; D tentatively reads TRBD1 or TRBD2 (6 bases each). The CDR3 has 15 residues. CDR1 SGHAT and CDR2 FQNNGV come from the germline V gene. Deletions cut 3 bases from V and 7 bases from J, with 19 bases between. The CDR3 loop is CASSFRGGLYEEQYF. CDR3 in DNA: TGTGCCAGCAGCTTCAGAGGGGGACTCTACGAAGAGCAGTACTTC.

The rearrangement links TRBV29-1 to TRBJ2-7; 7 nucleotides match TRBD2. The CDR3 extends over 14 amino acids. Germline V gene data show CDR1 as SQVTM and CDR2 as ANQGSEA. V shed 1 base and J 4 bases; nucleotides not matched to a gene: 7. The CDR3 reads CSVEVVAGAYEQYF. CDR3 coding DNA: TGCAGCGTTGAAGTGGTCGCGGGAGCGTACGAGCAGTACTTC.

The sample holds a few counts of this clone. One end of the junction varies from germline; a read error may be responsible. This chain joins TRBV7-7 and TRBJ2-7, with 11 positions matching TRBD2. The CDR3 covers 17 residues. In germline, CDR1 is SSHAT, CDR2 FNYEAQ (reference sequence). In DNA, the CDR3 is TGTGCTAGCACCTTAGCGGGGGGTAGCGGGAGGGAGTACGAGCAGTACTTC. This codes for CASTLAGGSGREYEQYF.

The chain has TRBV9 and TRBJ2-4, with 7 bases that match TRBD2. Germline CDR1 and CDR2: SGDLS and YYNGEE. The CDR3 has 14 residues. The V segment lost 0 bases and the J segment 7 bases; nucleotides outside the gene matches: 4. The CDR3 region is CASSVDYGRNIQYF. CDR3 coding DNA: TGTGCCAGCAGCGTAGACTACGGGAGGAACATTCAGTACTTC.

The V gene is TRBV7-2, the J gene TRBJ2-1; TRBD2 is a possible D gene (6 bases). V was clipped by 2 bases and J by 1 base, with 15 bases between them. Per germline, CDR1 SGHTA and CDR2 FQGNSA. This CDR3 spans 17 amino acids. The CDR3: CASSLNPPGGSYNEQFF. The CDR3 DNA follows: TGTGCCAGCAGCTTAAACCCCCCCGGGGGATCCTACAATGAGCAGTTCTTC. The complete variable domain, with remaining parts taken from reference TRBV7-2 and TRBJ2-1, reads GAGVSQSPSNKVTEKGKDVELRCDPISGHTALYWYRQSLGQGLEFLIYFQGNSAPDKSGLPSDRFSAERTGGSVSTLTIQRTQQEDSAVYLCASSLNPPGGSYNEQFFGPGTRLTVL.

This clone appeared a single time. The chain couples TRBV27 to TRBJ2-3, with 8 bases matching TRBD2. Germline V CDR1 and CDR2: MNHEY, SMNVEV (reference sequence). The CDR3 loop spans 17 amino acids. J was trimmed by 1 base and V by 3 bases; bases with no gene match: 9. CDR3 residues: CASSLRGIGRGTDTQYF. The CDR3 bases are TGTGCCAGCAGTTTGAGGGGGATCGGGAGGGGCACAGATACGCAGTATTTT.

CDR3 DNA: TGCAGCGTTGGGGGGGGATACCCGGCCTACGAGCAGTACTTC. It is translated as CSVGGGYPAYEQYF. V gene TRBV29-1 combines with J gene TRBJ2-7; TRBD2 agrees at 7 bases. J was trimmed by 2 bases and V by 4 bases; bases with no gene match: 8. There are 14 residues in the CDR3. The germline CDR1 and CDR2 sequences are SQVTM and ANQGSEA.

The CDR3 is CASSRFTGSSGNTIYF. The CDR3 region has the DNA TGCGCCAGCAGCCGGTTCACAGGGTCCTCTGGAAACACCATATATTTT. V is TRBV4-3 and J is TRBJ1-3, with D possibly TRBD1 on 6 matching bases. Between the trimmed V and J ends, which lost 4 bases and 0 bases, there was a span of 13 bases. This CDR3 spans 16 amino acids. The V gene's germline CDR1 is LGHNA and CDR2 YSLEER.

The rearrangement links TRBV6-4 to TRBJ2-6; D is uncertain. This CDR3 comprises 17 residues. Trimming removed 5 bases at V and 0 bases at J, with 14 bases between. Germline CDR1 and CDR2: MRHNA and SNTAGT. CDR3 amino acids: CASSSHSHDSGANVLTF. The CDR3, as DNA: TGTGCCAGCAGTAGTCACAGCCACGACTCTGGGGCCAACGTCCTGACTTTC.

This clone was picked up many times. The rearrangement links TRBV6-5 to TRBJ2-6, with 8 bases lining up with TRBD1. The CDR3 spans 15 residues. V dropped 7 bases and J dropped 4; count of bases not matched to a gene: 6. Germline-derived CDR1 and CDR2 are MNHEY and SVGAGI. As DNA, the CDR3 is TGTGCCAGCACTCTCCAGGGGGCCGGGGCCAACGTCCTGACTTTC. Translated: CASTLQGAGANVLTF.

This clone was recorded once. The chain has TRBV6-1 and TRBJ1-5; D is ambiguous. Trimming shortened V by 5 bases and J by 7 bases, and 12 bases separated the two germline ends. This CDR3 spans 13 amino acids. Germline V gene lookup returns CDR1 MNHNS and CDR2 SASEGT. CDR3 nucleotide sequence: TGTGCCAGCAGTCCAGCTGAGAGGCAGCCCCAGCATTTT. It yields the protein CASSPAERQPQHF.

The rearrangement links TRBV19 to TRBJ1-1; D is ambiguous. The V end was cut by 6 bases, the J end by 1 base, with 9 bases between. The CDR3 is made up of 13 amino acids. Germline V gene data show CDR1 as LNHDA and CDR2 as SQIVND (reference sequence). CDR3 sequence: CASSELANTEAFF. DNA of the CDR3: TGTGCCAGTAGCGAACTCGCGAACACTGAAGCTTTCTTT.

The gene calls are TRBV9 and TRBJ2-4; 7 nucleotides match TRBD1. Germline V gene sequence: CDR1 SGDLS, CDR2 YYNGEE. The CDR3 length is 15 residues. The V and J ends lost 4 bases and 1 base, in that order; junction bases with no gene match: 5. CDR3 nucleotide sequence: TGTGCCAGCAGCTCCGACAGGGCGGCCAAAAACATTCAGTACTTC. Amino acid sequence: CASSSDRAAKNIQYF.

Note on this clone: Different DNA sequences within this sample yield the same CDR3. The rearrangement uses TRBV19 and TRBJ2-1; 7 bases line up with TRBD1. Trimming cost V 4 bases and J 6 bases; bases outside gene matches: 6. The CDR3 covers 14 residues. Looked up from germline, CDR1 is LNHDA and CDR2 is SQIVND (reference sequence). In DNA form, the CDR3 reads TGTGCCAGTAGTAACCGACAGGGTGGCAATGAGCAGTTCTTC. This gives the protein CASSNRQGGNEQFF.

On this clone: The likely explanation is a read error, given a far larger clone one base away. The CDR3 nucleotides are TGTGCCAGCTCACCACCAGACTATGGCCACACCTTC. It yields the protein CASSPPDYGHTF. This chain connects TRBV18 to TRBJ1-2; no reliable D call. This CDR3 has 12 residues. Per the germline V gene, CDR1 is KGHSH and CDR2 is LQKENI.

The V gene is TRBV5-1, the J gene TRBJ2-2; possibly TRBD2 for D (6 bases). Trimming stripped 4 bases from V and 5 bases from J, with 9 bases between. The germline V gene encodes CDR1 SGHRS and CDR2 YFSETQ. This CDR3 has 13 amino acids. This CDR3 is CASSIAGTGELFF. CDR3 coding DNA: TGCGCCAGCAGCATCGCGGGAACCGGGGAGCTGTTTTTT.

V is TRBV7-9 and J is TRBJ1-6; possibly TRBD1 for D (5 bases). This CDR3 contains 14 residues. V was clipped by 5 bases and J by 4 bases, with 9 bases between them. Germline CDR1 SEHNR, CDR2 FQNEAQ (reference sequence). In DNA form, the CDR3 reads TGTGCCAGCAGCGCGGACATATATAATTCACCCCTCCACTTT. It encodes CASSADIYNSPLHF.

On this clone: This may arise from a read error, as a much more abundant clone is one base away. Other DNA sequences in this sample translate to the same CDR3. J is TRBJ2-2 and V is TRBV6-4, with TRBD2 identical over 8 bases. The length of the CDR3 is 15 residues. Germline assignment: CDR1 MRHNA and CDR2 SNTAGT. With V trimmed by 5 bases and J by 7 bases, 9 bases remained unmatched. The CDR3 spells CASSISSGSGGELFF. Written as DNA, the CDR3 is TGTGCCAGCAGTATCTCCAGCGGGAGTGGCGGGGAGCTGTTTTTT.

The V and J genes are TRBV2 and TRBJ1-2; 8 bases align to TRBD1. J gave up 6 bases and V 5 bases, and 8 bases lay outside the gene matches. CDR1 and CDR2 (germline): SNHLY, FYNNEI. CDR3 size: 14 residues. CDR3 bases: TGTGCCAGCAGTTCCGGCAGGGGGCATCATGGCTACACCTTC. Translating it yields CASSSGRGHHGYTF.

This clone was recorded only once. V gene TRBV4-2 combines with J gene TRBJ2-6; D is unclear. This CDR3 has 15 residues. Per the germline V gene, CDR1 is LGHNA and CDR2 is YNFKEQ. V was cut by 4 bases and J by 3 bases, with 10 bases left in between. The CDR3 region is CASSPYRGGANVLTF. The CDR3 bases are TGTGCCAGCAGCCCTTATAGAGGTGGGGCCAACGTCCTGACTTTC.

The chain couples TRBV4-1 to TRBJ2-1, with D perhaps TRBD1 (6 bases). There are 15 residues in the CDR3. V was clipped by 5 bases and J by 4 bases, with 15 bases between them. CDR1 is MGHRA, CDR2 YSYEKL, per germline. Written as DNA, the CDR3 is TGCGCCAGCAGCGCTTTGGGGGCGCTGTACAATGAGCAGTTCTTC. It specifies CASSALGALYNEQFF.

This chain uses TRBV7-9 with TRBJ2-7; TRBD2 agrees at 7 bases. Germline trimming cut 5 bases from V and 8 bases from J; bases unmatched to any gene: 15. Germline V gene lookup returns CDR1 SEHNR and CDR2 FQNEAQ (reference sequence). CDR3 length equals 15 residues. The CDR3 here is CASSPPGGQLFKQYF. For the CDR3, the DNA is TGTGCCAGCAGCCCCCCGGGAGGCCAACTCTTCAAGCAGTACTTC. Filled out from reference TRBV7-9 and TRBJ2-7, the complete variable domain reads DTGVSQNPRHKITKRGQNVTFRCDPISEHNRLYWYRQTLGQGPEFLTYFQNEAQLEKSRLLSDRFSAERPKGSFSTLEIQRTEQGDSAMYLCASSPPGGQLFKQYFGPGTRLTVT.

Notes on this clone: As the CDR3 is not closed by the conserved phenylalanine or tryptophan, this likely results from a read error. J is TRBJ1-1 and V is TRBV27, with 9 bases lining up with TRBD1. V was pared by 0 bases and J by 2 bases, with 4 bases of the junction left unmatched. The CDR3 has 16 amino acids. Germline CDR1 is MNHEY and CDR2 is SMNVEV (reference sequence). CDR3 region: CASSLSQGARNTEAFL. In DNA, the CDR3 is TGTGCCAGCAGTTTATCACAGGGGGCGCGAAACACTGAAGCTTTCCTT.

The chain joins TRBV27 to TRBJ2-1, with D possibly being TRBD1 or TRBD2 (5 bases each). The V gene's germline CDR1 is MNHEY and CDR2 SMNVEV (reference sequence). The CDR3 runs to 13 residues. Between the trimmed V and J ends, which lost 6 bases and 7 bases, there was a span of 13 bases. In DNA form, the CDR3 reads TGTGCCAGCAGCAAACTAGGGACGAATGAGCAGTTCTTC. It yields the protein CASSKLGTNEQFF.

This chain connects TRBV6-5 to TRBJ1-1; D remains ambiguous. The V and J ends lost 7 bases and 4 bases respectively, with 19 bases between them. This CDR3 region has 15 residues. In germline, CDR1 is MNHEY, CDR2 SVGAGI. The CDR3 DNA follows: TGTGCCAGCAAGGAATCTATACTCGACACCACTGAAGCTTTCTTT. As protein: CASKESILDTTEAFF.

This clone was found a few times. The J gene is TRBJ1-1, the V gene TRBV2, with D perhaps TRBD1 (6 bases). Trimming cost V 2 bases and J 8 bases, with 18 bases left between them. CDR1 SNHLY and CDR2 FYNNEI come from the germline V gene. The CDR3 length is 15 residues. The CDR3 DNA sequence: TGTGCCAGCAGTGAACCCGGTCTGGGGGCGAGAGAAGCTTTCTTT. Translating it yields CASSEPGLGAREAFF.

The chain links TRBV18 to TRBJ2-7; D is undetermined. The CDR3 extends over 16 amino acids. Germline CDR1 KGHSH, CDR2 LQKENI. Trimming removed 3 bases from V and 0 bases from J, with 15 bases in between. The CDR3 DNA follows: TGTGCCAGCTCACCCAAAGGGAATCTCGCCTCCTACGAGCAGTACTTC. This gives the protein CASSPKGNLASYEQYF.

This clone turned up a few times. This sequence joins TRBV29-1 and TRBJ1-1; a weak D match, TRBD1 (6 bases). Germline V gives CDR1 SQVTM, CDR2 ANQGSEA. The V and J ends lost 5 bases and 2 bases respectively, with 12 bases between them. CDR3 size: 13 residues. The CDR3 loop is CSVQTGTNTEAFF. The CDR3 DNA sequence: TGCAGCGTTCAGACAGGAACAAACACTGAAGCTTTCTTT.

The genes are TRBV7-9 and TRBJ2-7, with 7 bases that match TRBD2. The CDR3 consists of 15 residues. With 1 base clipped from V and 3 bases from J, the junction kept 6 bases outside the gene matches. CDR1 SEHNR and CDR2 FQNEAQ come from the germline V gene (reference sequence). CDR3 coding DNA: TGTGCCAGCAGCTTAGGGCGCGGGGGTAACTACGAGCAGTACTTC. This translates into CASSLGRGGNYEQYF.